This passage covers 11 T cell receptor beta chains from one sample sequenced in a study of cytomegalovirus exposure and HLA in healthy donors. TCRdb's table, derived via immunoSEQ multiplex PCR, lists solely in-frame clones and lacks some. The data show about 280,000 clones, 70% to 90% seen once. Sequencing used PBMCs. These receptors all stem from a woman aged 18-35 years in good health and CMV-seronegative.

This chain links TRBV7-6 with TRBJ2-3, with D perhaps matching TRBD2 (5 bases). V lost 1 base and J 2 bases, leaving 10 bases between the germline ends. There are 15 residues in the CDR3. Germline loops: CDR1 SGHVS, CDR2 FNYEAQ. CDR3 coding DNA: TGTGCCAGCAGCTTAGGGAGTAGCGACACAGATACGCAGTATTTT. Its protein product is CASSLGSSDTDTQYF.

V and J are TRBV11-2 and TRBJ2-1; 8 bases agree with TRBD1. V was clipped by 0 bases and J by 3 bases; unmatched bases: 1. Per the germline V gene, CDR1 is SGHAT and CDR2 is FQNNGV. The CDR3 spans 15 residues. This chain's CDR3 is CASSLEQGVYNEQFF. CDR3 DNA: TGTGCCAGCAGCTTAGAACAGGGGGTCTACAATGAGCAGTTCTTC. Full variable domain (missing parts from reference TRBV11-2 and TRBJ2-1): EAGVAQSPRYKIIEKRQSVAFWCNPISGHATLYWYQQILGQGPKLLIQFQNNGVVDDSQLPKDRFSAERLKGVDSTLKIQPAKLEDSAVYLCASSLEQGVYNEQFFGPGTRLTVL.

The CDR3 DNA is TGTGCCAGCAGTGACGGCAGGGAGAACACTGAAGCTTTCTTT. As protein: CASSDGRENTEAFF. The rearrangement joins TRBV6-1 to TRBJ1-1; maybe TRBD1 (5 bases). CDR1 MNHNS and CDR2 SASEGT come from the germline V gene. With 3 bases removed from V and 1 base from J, the gap between germline ends came to 9 bases. This CDR3 is 14 amino acids long.

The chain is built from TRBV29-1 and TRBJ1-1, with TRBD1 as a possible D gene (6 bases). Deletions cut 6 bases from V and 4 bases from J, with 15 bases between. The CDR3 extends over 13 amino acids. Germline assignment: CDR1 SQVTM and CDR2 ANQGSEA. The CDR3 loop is CSVGGRLGTEAFF. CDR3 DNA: TGCAGCGTGGGGGGGCGGCTGGGCACTGAAGCTTTCTTT.

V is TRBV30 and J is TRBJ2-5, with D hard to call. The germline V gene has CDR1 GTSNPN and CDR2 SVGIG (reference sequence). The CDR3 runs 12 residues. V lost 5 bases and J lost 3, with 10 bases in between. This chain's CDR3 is CAWQSTKETQYF. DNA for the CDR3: TGTGCCTGGCAAAGCACTAAAGAGACCCAGTACTTC.

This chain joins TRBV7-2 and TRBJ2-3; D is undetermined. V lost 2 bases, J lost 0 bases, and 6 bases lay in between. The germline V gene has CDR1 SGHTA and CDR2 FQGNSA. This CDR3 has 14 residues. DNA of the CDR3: TGTGCCAGCAGCTTAACGCGGAGCACAGATACGCAGTATTTT. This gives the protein CASSLTRSTDTQYF.

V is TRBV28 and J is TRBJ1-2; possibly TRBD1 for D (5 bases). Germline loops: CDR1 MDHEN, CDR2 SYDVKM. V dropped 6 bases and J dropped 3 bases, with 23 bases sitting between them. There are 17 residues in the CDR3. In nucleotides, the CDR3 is TGTGCCAGCAGACTAGCAGTCCGGGACTCACCTGACTATGGCTACACCTTC. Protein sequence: CASRLAVRDSPDYGYTF.

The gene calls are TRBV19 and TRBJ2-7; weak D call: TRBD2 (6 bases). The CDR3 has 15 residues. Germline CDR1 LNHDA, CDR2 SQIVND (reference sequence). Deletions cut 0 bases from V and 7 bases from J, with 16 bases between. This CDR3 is CASSIEGSRGMEQYF. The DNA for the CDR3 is TGTGCCAGTAGTATAGAGGGCAGCCGGGGGATGGAGCAGTACTTC.

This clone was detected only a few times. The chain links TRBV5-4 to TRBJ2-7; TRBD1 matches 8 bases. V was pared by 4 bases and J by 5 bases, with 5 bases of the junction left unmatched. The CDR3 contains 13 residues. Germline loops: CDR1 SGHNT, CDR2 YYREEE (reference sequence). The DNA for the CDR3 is TGTGCCAGCAGCCTGGGACAGGAGGACGAGCAGTACTTC. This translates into CASSLGQEDEQYF.

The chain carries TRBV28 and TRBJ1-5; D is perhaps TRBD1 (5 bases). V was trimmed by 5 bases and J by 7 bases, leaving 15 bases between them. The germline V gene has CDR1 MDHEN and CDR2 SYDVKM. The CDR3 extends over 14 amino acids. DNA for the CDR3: TGTGCCAGCAGTACCCAGGGAGGGCGGCAGCCCCAGCATTTT. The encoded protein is CASSTQGGRQPQHF.

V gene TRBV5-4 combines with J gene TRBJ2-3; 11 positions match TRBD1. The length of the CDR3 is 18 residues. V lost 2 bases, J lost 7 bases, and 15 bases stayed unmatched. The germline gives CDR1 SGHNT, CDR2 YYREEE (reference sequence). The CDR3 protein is CASSLRLTGTGGLNTQYF. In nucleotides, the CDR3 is TGTGCCAGCAGCTTACGCTTAACCGGGACAGGGGGTTTAAATACGCAGTATTTT.